Below, 23 T cell receptor beta chains from the same sample are listed, as sequenced in a study of breast tumors, draining lymph nodes, adjacent tissues. Samples came from axillary lymph nodes draining the breast cancer. TCRdb itself ran the multiplex PCR reads through MiXCR, one entry per CDR3 protein. The sample lists some 100,000 distinct CDR3 sequences; less than 25% were seen once. Input material: axillary lymph node tissue. These receptors came from a female donor with breast cancer. Some clones in this sample may be carry-over from other donors' samples.

This clonotype was seen at least ten times. The chain recombines TRBV25-1 with TRBJ2-7, with D perhaps given as TRBD1 or TRBD2 (6 bases each). Germline V gives CDR1 MGHDK, CDR2 SYGVNS. V lost 4 bases and J lost 7, with 17 bases in between. This CDR3 has 14 amino acids. The CDR3, as DNA: TGTGCCAGCAGTGGGGACGGGGGCCTAAAAGAGCAGTACTTC. This translates into CASSGDGGLKEQYF.

A word on this clonotype: A much larger clone lies a single base off, so this may be a read error. The chain combines TRBV9 with TRBJ2-2; D may be TRBD2 (6 bases). This CDR3 is built from 14 residues. Germline lookup yields CDR1 SGDLS and CDR2 YYNGEE. The CDR3 region has the DNA TGTGCCGGCAGCGTAGGAGGGATGGCCGGGGAGCTGTTTTTT. It codes for CAGSVGGMAGELFF.

This clonotype was detected many times. The gene calls are TRBV5-4 and TRBJ1-6, with 9 positions matching TRBD1. There are 16 residues in the CDR3. Germline V gene sequence: CDR1 SGHNT, CDR2 YYREEE (reference sequence). J was trimmed by 7 bases and V by 0 bases; bases with no gene match: 5. CDR3 coding DNA: TGTGCCAGCAGCTTGGCCCCAGGACAGGGGAATTCACCCCTCCACTTT. Amino acids: CASSLAPGQGNSPLHF. The variable domain in full, completed from reference TRBV5-4 and TRBJ1-6, reads ETGVTQSPTHLIKTRGQQVTLRCSSQSGHNTVSWYQQALGQGPQFIFQYYREEENGRGNFPPRFSGLQFPNYSSELNVNALELDDSALYLCASSLAPGQGNSPLHFGNGTRLTVT.

This clonotype was detected ten times or more. The DNA of the CDR3 is TGTGCCAGCCGGCAGGGCATTGCAGACTATGGCTACACCTTC. Translation gives CASRQGIADYGYTF. The chain joins TRBV5-4 to TRBJ1-2; TRBD1 is a possible D gene (5 bases). Germline V gene data show CDR1 as SGHNT and CDR2 as YYREEE (reference sequence). V was shortened by 7 bases and J by 3 bases, with 16 bases between the two germline ends. The CDR3 loop spans 14 amino acids.

To note about this clonotype: This may be a read error: a much more frequent sequence differs by one nucleotide. The chain joins TRBV30 to TRBJ1-5; maybe TRBD1 (6 bases). Between the trimmed V and J ends, which lost 5 bases and 2 bases, there was a span of 13 bases. Germline loops: CDR1 GTSNPN, CDR2 SVGIG (reference sequence). CDR3 length equals 14 residues. The DNA of the CDR3 is TGTGCCTGGGATCAGGGGACGGGCAATCAGCCCCAGCATTTT. It is translated as CAWDQGTGNQPQHF.

Ten or more counts support this clonotype. The V and J genes are TRBV6-6 and TRBJ1-2, with D unresolved. CDR1 is MNHNY and CDR2 is SVGAGI in the germline V gene (reference sequence). Trimming pared 2 bases from V and 4 bases from J, leaving 8 bases between. This CDR3 contains 13 residues. CDR3 sequence (DNA): TGTGCCAGCAGTTACATAGAGGGCTATGGCTACACCTTC. This translates into CASSYIEGYGYTF.

The V and J genes are TRBV30 and TRBJ1-4, with D uncertain. Germline V gene sequence: CDR1 GTSNPN, CDR2 SVGIG (reference sequence). The CDR3 totals 14 residues. V was trimmed by 0 bases and J by 8 bases, leaving 13 bases between them. CDR3 loop: CAWSVTAASEKLFF. The CDR3 bases are TGTGCCTGGAGTGTAACCGCCGCTTCGGAAAAACTGTTTTTT.

This clonotype was seen at least ten times. V gene TRBV12-5 combines with J gene TRBJ1-2; 8 positions match TRBD1. V trimming: 5 bases; J trimming: 8 bases; junction bases outside the gene matches: 13. Germline V lookup: CDR1 LGHNT, CDR2 FRNRAP. The CDR3 is 15 amino acids. CDR3 sequence (DNA): TGTGCTAGTGGTCTATCAGCTCGGACAGGGCTGGGCTACACCTTC. Amino acid sequence: CASGLSARTGLGYTF.

The rearrangement links TRBV4-2 to TRBJ2-5; D uncertain. V shed 0 bases and J shed 4 bases, with 15 bases lying between them. The CDR3 length is 16 residues. The germline V gene encodes CDR1 LGHNA and CDR2 YNFKEQ. The CDR3 DNA reads as TGTGCCAGCAGCCAAGATCGGTCCCTCGGTGGAGAGACCCAGTACTTC. Translation: CASSQDRSLGGETQYF.

This clonotype was seen more than once but under ten times. The chain carries TRBV6-1 and TRBJ2-2; D call uncertain. The CDR3 spans 15 residues. V was cut by 1 base and J by 2 bases, with 8 bases left in between. CDR1 is MNHNS and CDR2 is SASEGT in the germline V gene. CDR3 region: CASSEVGINTGELFF. The CDR3 coding sequence is TGTGCCAGCAGTGAAGTAGGGATTAACACCGGGGAGCTGTTTTTT.

The J gene is TRBJ1-1, the V gene TRBV15; no clear D. Germline CDR1 reads LNHNV; CDR2 reads YYDKDF (reference sequence). The CDR3 covers 14 residues. Trimming cost V 5 bases and J 3 bases, with 13 bases left between them. CDR3 loop: CATSGRTWDTEAFF. The CDR3 DNA reads as TGTGCCACCAGCGGAAGGACTTGGGACACTGAAGCTTTCTTT.

At least ten counts were recorded for this clonotype. The chain carries TRBV7-8 and TRBJ2-1; D is undetermined. The V and J ends lost 1 base and 4 bases respectively, with 5 bases between them. This CDR3 has 13 residues. Germline V CDR1 and CDR2: SGHVS, FQNEAQ. The CDR3 sequence: CASSLVGYNEQFF. The DNA for the CDR3 is TGTGCCAGCAGCTTAGTAGGGTACAATGAGCAGTTCTTC.

At least ten counts were recorded for this clonotype. The CDR3 loop reads CASSSSIGTSGRNEQFF. CDR3 nucleotides: TGCGCCAGCAGTTCCTCAATCGGGACTAGCGGGAGGAATGAGCAGTTCTTC. V is TRBV5-1 and J is TRBJ2-1; 15 bases line up with TRBD2. Germline V gene sequence: CDR1 SGHRS, CDR2 YFSETQ. With 5 bases clipped from V and 7 bases from J, the junction kept 10 bases outside the gene matches. The CDR3 is made up of 17 amino acids.

This clonotype was seen at least ten times. The rearrangement joins TRBV7-9 to TRBJ1-2; D ambiguous. Trimming pared 1 base from V and 5 bases from J, leaving 8 bases between. The CDR3 spans 13 residues. The germline CDR1 and CDR2 sequences are SEHNR and FQNEAQ (reference sequence). The CDR3 sequence: CASSLGATYGYTF. CDR3 coding DNA: TGTGCCAGCAGCTTAGGGGCGACTTATGGCTACACCTTC.

This clonotype was recorded many times. This chain connects TRBV9 to TRBJ2-1, with 11 bases aligning to TRBD2. The CDR3 extends over 15 amino acids. Trimming took 2 bases from V and 8 from J; bases not matched to a gene: 6. Germline CDR1 SGDLS, CDR2 YYNGEE. In nucleotides, the CDR3 is TGTGCCAGCAGCGTCCAAGGACTAGCGGGCCATGAGCAGTTCTTC. It encodes CASSVQGLAGHEQFF.

This clonotype was counted ten times or more. V is TRBV10-3 and J is TRBJ2-2; 11 bases match TRBD2. Trimming at V came to 10 bases and at J to 4 bases, leaving 2 bases not matched to a gene. The CDR3 covers 13 residues. Germline CDR1 and CDR2: ENHRY and SYGVKD. For the CDR3, the DNA is TGTGCCACCGGGACTAGCGGCACCGGGGAGCTGTTTTTT. Protein: CATGTSGTGELFF.

This clonotype was seen repeatedly, ten times or more. The chain employs TRBV6-6 and TRBJ1-5; D not resolved. V shed 2 bases and J shed 1 base, with 3 bases lying between them. Germline V gives CDR1 MNHNY, CDR2 SVGAGI (reference sequence). The CDR3 contains 13 residues. CDR3 bases: TGTGCCAGCAGTTACGAGAGCAATCAGCCCCAGCATTTT. It codes for CASSYESNQPQHF.

This clonotype was observed at least ten times. The V and J genes are TRBV4-1 and TRBJ2-3; D gene uncertain. Trimming shortened V by 0 bases and J by 3 bases, and 13 bases separated the two germline ends. CDR3 length: 16 residues. The germline V gene encodes CDR1 MGHRA and CDR2 YSYEKL. The CDR3 DNA reads as TGCGCCAGCAGCCAAGATGGTGTGTTGCGTACAGATACGCAGTATTTT. It is translated as CASSQDGVLRTDTQYF.

Worth noting for this clonotype: This may be a read error, as it is one base from a much larger clone. This chain joins TRBV9 and TRBJ2-2; a weak D match, TRBD2 (5 bases). The CDR3 extends over 11 amino acids. Germline V gene lookup returns CDR1 SGDLS and CDR2 YYNGEE. CDR3 in DNA: TGTGCCAGCAGCGACACCGGGGAGCTGCTTTTT. As protein: CASSDTGELLF.

This clonotype was detected many times. The chain combines TRBV6-2 or TRBV6-3 with TRBJ1-6; no clear D. Germline V lookup: CDR1 MNHEY, CDR2 SVGEGT. V lost 5 bases, J lost 9 bases, and 11 bases lay in between. This CDR3 has 13 residues. The CDR3 loop reads CASSVVTRSPLHF. For the CDR3, the DNA is TGTGCCAGCAGTGTTGTGACCCGTTCACCCCTCCACTTT.

On this clonotype: This may come from a read error, since a much larger clone is one base off. The CDR3: CASSPSGGAGNIQYF. CDR3 DNA sequence: TGTGCCAGCAGTCCCTCGGGGGGGGCCGGGAACATTCAGTACTTC. The gene calls are TRBV6-1 and TRBJ2-4; 8 positions match TRBD2. This CDR3 is 15 amino acids long. Losses at the gene ends were 5 bases for V and 7 bases for J; bases not matched to a gene: 10. Looked up from germline, CDR1 is MNHNS and CDR2 is SASEGT.

The chain links TRBV27 to TRBJ2-1, with TRBD2 matching 7 bases. CDR1 and CDR2 from the germline V gene are MNHEY and SMNVEV (reference sequence). The length of the CDR3 is 15 residues. J was trimmed by 10 bases and V by 8 bases; bases with no gene match: 17. This CDR3 reads CASHPLAEGGGEQFF. For the CDR3, the DNA is TGTGCCAGCCACCCCCTAGCGGAGGGAGGAGGGGAGCAGTTCTTC.

The sample holds many counts of this clonotype. The chain links TRBV19 to TRBJ1-2; D perhaps matches TRBD1 (5 bases). This CDR3 contains 15 residues. The V end lost 3 bases, the J end lost 2 bases, and 13 bases lay between the germline ends. Looked up from germline, CDR1 is LNHDA and CDR2 is SQIVND (reference sequence). The CDR3 loop is CASSIFQEGNYGYTF. DNA of the CDR3: TGTGCCAGTAGTATTTTTCAGGAGGGGAACTATGGCTACACCTTC.